This TCR beta chain emerged from a study of cytomegalovirus exposure and HLA in healthy donors. The PCR used 60 Vbeta and 13 Jbeta primers. The protocol was immunoSEQ multiplex PCR, while the TCRdb copy is restricted to in-frame clones and leaves out a portion. Among around 200,000 clones listed, over 70% were seen once. CDR3 length equals 15 residues. Germline V CDR1 and CDR2: SGHTS, YDEGEE. V lost 0 bases, J lost 0 bases, and 10 bases lay in between. About this clone itself: Its antigen is still unknown.

At the time of sampling, donors were nominally healthy, though unrecorded immune exposures were likely. Whole-study results and caveats: The productive fraction for most TCR beta V segments was about 87% or about 30% in an earlier analysis.

V usage is TRBV5-8 and J usage is TRBJ2-7; D is ambiguous. Material: PBMCs. The TCR originated in a man aged 50 or older in good health and CMV-seronegative. The CDR3 here is CASSLDGSVSYEQYF. CDR3 coding DNA: TGTGCCAGCAGCTTGGACGGGTCCGTCTCCTACGAGCAGTACTTC.